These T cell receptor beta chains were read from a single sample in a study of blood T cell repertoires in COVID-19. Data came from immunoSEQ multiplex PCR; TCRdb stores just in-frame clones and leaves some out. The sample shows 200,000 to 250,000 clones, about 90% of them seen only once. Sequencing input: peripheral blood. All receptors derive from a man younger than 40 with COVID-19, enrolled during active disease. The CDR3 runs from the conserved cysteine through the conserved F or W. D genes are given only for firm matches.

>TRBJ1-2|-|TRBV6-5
CASSSPTPYGYTF
TGTGCCAGCAGTTCCCCGACACCCTATGGCTACACCTTC
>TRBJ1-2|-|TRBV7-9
CASSLLGYGYTF
TGTGCCAGCAGCTTACTAGGATATGGCTACACCTTC
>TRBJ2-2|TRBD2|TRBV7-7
CASSRGLQYTGELFF
TGTGCCAGCAGTCGGGGACTACAATACACCGGGGAGCTGTTTTTT
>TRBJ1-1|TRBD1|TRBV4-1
CASSQVGRGATEAFF
TGCGCCAGCAGCCAAGTGGGCAGGGGGGCCACTGAAGCTTTCTTT
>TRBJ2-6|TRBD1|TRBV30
CAWSPRDRAFSGANVLTF
TGTGCCTGGAGTCCCCGGGACAGGGCTTTCTCTGGGGCCAACGTCCTGACTTTC
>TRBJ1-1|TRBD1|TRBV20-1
CSASPGQGNTEAFF
TGCAGTGCTAGTCCGGGACAGGGGAATACTGAAGCTTTCTTT
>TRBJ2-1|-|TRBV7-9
CASSLEHNEQFF
TGTGCCAGCAGCTTAGAGCACAATGAGCAGTTCTTC
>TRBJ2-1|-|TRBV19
CASSPRGYNEQFF
TGTGCCAGTAGTCCTAGGGGGTACAATGAGCAGTTCTTC
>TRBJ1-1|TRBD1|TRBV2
CASRNIGQGGTEAFF
TGTGCCAGCAGAAACATTGGACAGGGTGGAACTGAAGCTTTCTTT
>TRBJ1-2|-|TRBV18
CASSPVPRPGENYGYTF
TGTGCCAGCTCACCGGTACCACGTCCAGGGGAAAACTATGGCTACACCTTC
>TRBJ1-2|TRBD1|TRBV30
CAWRRRDRGEGYGYTF
TGTGCCTGGAGGCGCCGGGACAGGGGTGAGGGCTATGGCTACACCTTC
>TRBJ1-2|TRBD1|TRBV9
CASSPPGTGNYGYTF
TGTGCCAGCAGCCCACCCGGGACAGGGAACTATGGCTACACCTTC
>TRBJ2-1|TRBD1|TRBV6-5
CASRLGQNYNEQFF
TGTGCCAGCAGACTGGGACAGAACTACAATGAGCAGTTCTTC
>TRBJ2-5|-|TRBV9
CASSEGGETQYF
TGTGCCAGCAGCGAGGGGGGGGAGACCCAGTACTTC
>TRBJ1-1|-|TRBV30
CAWASVKAFF
TGTGCCTGGGCTAGTGTTAAAGCTTTCTTT
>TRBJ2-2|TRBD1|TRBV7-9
CASSIGDRSTGELFF
TGTGCCAGCAGCATAGGGGACAGGTCGACCGGGGAGCTGTTTTTT
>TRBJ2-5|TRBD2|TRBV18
CASSSGTSGGPEETQYF
TGTGCCAGCTCATCAGGGACTAGCGGGGGGCCCGAGGAGACCCAGTACTTC
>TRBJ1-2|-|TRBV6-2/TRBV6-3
CASSWQGSGYTF
TGTGCCAGCAGTTGGCAGGGTTCTGGCTACACCTTC
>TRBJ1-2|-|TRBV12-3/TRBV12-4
CASSFGNGYTF
TGTGCCAGCAGTTTCGGGAATGGCTACACCTTC
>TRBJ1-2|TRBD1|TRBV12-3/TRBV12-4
CASSPGQDYGYTF
TGTGCCAGCAGTCCGGGACAGGACTATGGCTACACCTTC
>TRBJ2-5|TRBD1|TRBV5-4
CASSLGPGQEFQETQYF
TGTGCCAGCAGCTTGGGACCGGGACAGGAGTTCCAAGAGACCCAGTACTTC
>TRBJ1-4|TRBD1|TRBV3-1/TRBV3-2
CASSQDRGRGPDSANEKLFF
TGTGCCAGCAGCCAAGATAGGGGCAGGGGGCCAGATAGCGCTAATGAAAAACTGTTTTTT
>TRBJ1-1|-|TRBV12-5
CASGPRTEMNTEAFF
TGTGCTAGTGGTCCCCGGACAGAAATGAACACTGAAGCTTTCTTT
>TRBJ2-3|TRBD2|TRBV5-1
CASSISSGGTQYF
TGCGCCAGCAGCATCAGCTCCGGGGGGACGCAGTATTTT
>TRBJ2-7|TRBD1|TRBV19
CASSPGTGPPYEQYF
TGTGCCAGTAGTCCAGGGACAGGGCCCCCCTACGAGCAGTACTTC
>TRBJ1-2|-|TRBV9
CASSVSTEDYGYTF
TGTGCCAGCAGCGTATCGACAGAGGACTATGGCTACACCTTC
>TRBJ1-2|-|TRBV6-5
CASISGAVVDYGYTF
TGTGCCAGCATATCGGGAGCAGTGGTAGACTATGGCTACACCTTC